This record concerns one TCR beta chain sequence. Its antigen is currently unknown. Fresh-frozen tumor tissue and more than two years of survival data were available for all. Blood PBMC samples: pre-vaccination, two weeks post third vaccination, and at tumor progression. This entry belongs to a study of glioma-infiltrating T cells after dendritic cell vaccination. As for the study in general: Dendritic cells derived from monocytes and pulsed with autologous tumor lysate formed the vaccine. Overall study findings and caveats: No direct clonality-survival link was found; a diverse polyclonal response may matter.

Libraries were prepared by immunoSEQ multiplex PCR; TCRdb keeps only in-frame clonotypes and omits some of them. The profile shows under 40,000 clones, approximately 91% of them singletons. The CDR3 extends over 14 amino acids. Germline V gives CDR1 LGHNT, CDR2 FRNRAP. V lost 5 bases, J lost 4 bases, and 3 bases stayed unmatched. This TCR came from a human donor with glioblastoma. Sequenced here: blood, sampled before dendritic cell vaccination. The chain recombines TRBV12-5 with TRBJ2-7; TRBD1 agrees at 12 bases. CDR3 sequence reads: CASGPGQGAYEQYF. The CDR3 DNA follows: TGTGCTAGTGGTCCGGGACAGGGGGCTTACGAGCAGTACTTC. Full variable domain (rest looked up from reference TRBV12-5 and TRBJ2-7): DARVTQTPRHKVTEMGQEVTMRCQPILGHNTVFWYRQTMMQGLELLAYFRNRAPLDDSGMPKDRFSAEMPDATLATLKIQPSEPRDSAVYFCASGPGQGAYEQYFGPGTRLTVT.